The clone carrying this T cell receptor beta chain was detected ten times or more. Template material for amplifying TCR beta CDR3 regions consisted of RNA transcripts. The HTBI set primed first-round TCR CDR3 RT-PCR. TCRdb reprocessed the multiplex PCR reads via MiXCR and lists one record per CDR3 protein. The table has about 380,000 distinct CDR3 sequences, approximately 15% seen once; the top ten hold 11%. The sample belongs to a study of T cells in Graves' hyperthyroidism and ophthalmopathy. V dropped 7 bases and J dropped 5; count of bases not matched to a gene: 13. CDR1 is SGHAT and CDR2 is FQNNGV in the germline V gene. This CDR3 has 15 amino acids.

Source material: blood. The sequence came from a woman aged 55 to 70 with Graves' hyperthyroidism. The V and J genes are TRBV11-2 and TRBJ2-7; 8 bases match TRBD2. Here the CDR3 reads CASTQTAGTSHEQYF. CDR3 sequence (DNA): TGTGCCAGCACCCAAACCGCCGGGACTAGTCACGAGCAGTACTTC.